In this sample, the clone carrying this T cell receptor beta chain turned up many times. This entry is derived from a study of T cells after yellow fever vaccination. As for the study in general: With SMART-Seq v4 Ultra Low Input, the fractions containing low cell numbers were prepared.

TCRdb re-analysed the 5' RACE reads in MiXCR, keeping a single row per CDR3 protein. The sample lists around 320,000 distinct CDR3 sequences, about 4.5% seen once, with just under 20% in the top ten. Germline CDR1 and CDR2: SGDLS and YYNGEE. Trimming shortened V by 0 bases and J by 4 bases, and 5 bases separated the two germline ends. The CDR3 contains 13 residues. Sequencing was performed on PBMCs, taken 15 days after the yellow fever booster vaccination. This TCR derives from a man younger than 35 who received the YFV17D yellow fever vaccine. V gene TRBV9 combines with J gene TRBJ2-1; D ambiguous. CDR3 amino acids: CASSVARYNEQFF. The CDR3 bases are TGTGCCAGCAGCGTAGCCCGATACAATGAGCAGTTCTTC.